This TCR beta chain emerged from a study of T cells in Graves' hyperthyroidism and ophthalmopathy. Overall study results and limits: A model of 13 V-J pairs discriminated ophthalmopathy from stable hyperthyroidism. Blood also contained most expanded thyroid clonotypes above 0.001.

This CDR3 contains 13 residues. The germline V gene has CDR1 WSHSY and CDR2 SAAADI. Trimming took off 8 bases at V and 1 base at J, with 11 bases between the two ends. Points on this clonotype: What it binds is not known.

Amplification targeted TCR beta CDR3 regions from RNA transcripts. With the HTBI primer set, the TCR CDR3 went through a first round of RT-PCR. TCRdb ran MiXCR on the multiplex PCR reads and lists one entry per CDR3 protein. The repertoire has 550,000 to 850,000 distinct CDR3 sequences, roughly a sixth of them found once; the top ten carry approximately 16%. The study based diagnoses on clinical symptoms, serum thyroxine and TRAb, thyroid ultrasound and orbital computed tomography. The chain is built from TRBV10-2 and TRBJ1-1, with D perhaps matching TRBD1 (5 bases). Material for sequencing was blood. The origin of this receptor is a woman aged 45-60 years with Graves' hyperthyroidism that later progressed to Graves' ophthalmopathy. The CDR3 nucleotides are TGCGCCAGCCATGGGGGAACGAACACTGAAGCTTTCTTT. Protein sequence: CASHGGTNTEAFF.